Presented here are 17 T cell receptor beta chains from one specimen sequenced in a study of blood T cells in healthy people across ages (dated by TCRdb to about 2015). The library was prepared using 5' RACE. The sequencer listed for this sample is Illumina HiSeq 2500. A second roughly 6 to 12 cycle PCR used a sample-barcoded 5' primer and a J-beta primer mix. Starting from the raw public reads, TCRdb applied fastp trimming at Q25, assembled clones with MiXCR and retained in-frame beta chains. A single entry per CDR3 protein holds the most common genes and DNA from its merged rows. Here the sample has approximately 690,000 distinct CDR3 sequences; roughly 43% occur a single time. The top ten clonotypes cover approximately 29% of the sample. Material for sequencing was blood. The source of these receptors is an older man in good health.

The chain recombines TRBV3-1 with TRBJ2-7; D assignment may be TRBD1 or TRBD2 (6 bases each). This CDR3 has 12 amino acids. The germline V gene has CDR1 LGHDT and CDR2 YNNKEL (reference sequence). Trimming left V 8 bases short and J 6 bases short, with 14 bases between. The CDR3 region is CASGYGGLEQYF. The CDR3 DNA is TGTGCCAGCGGTTACGGGGGCCTCGAGCAGTACTTC.

Concerning this clonotype itself: A much larger clone sits a single nucleotide away, making a read error possible. The chain uses TRBV19 and TRBJ1-1; 9 bases line up with TRBD1. This CDR3 is 15 amino acids long. Germline CDR1 is LNHDA and CDR2 is SQIVND (reference sequence). CDR3 DNA: TGTGCCAGTAGCATTACAGGGGGCCCGGACACTGGAGCTTTCTTT. Its protein is CASSITGGPDTGAFF.

The CDR3 DNA reads as TGCGCCAGTACAGGGGAGAATAATGAGCAGTTCTTC. Protein sequence: CASTGENNEQFF. This chain connects TRBV10-1 to TRBJ2-1; 7 nucleotides align to TRBD1. The CDR3 extends over 12 amino acids. Germline lookup yields CDR1 WNHNN and CDR2 SYGVQD (reference sequence). The junction had 6 bases not matched to a gene; V was cut back by 9 bases and J by 7 bases.

V is TRBV7-6 and J is TRBJ2-3, with D perhaps TRBD1 (6 bases). V gave up 5 bases and J gave up 2 bases, with 14 bases separating them. This CDR3 spans 15 amino acids. From germline, CDR1 is SGHVS and CDR2 FNYEAQ. This CDR3 is CASSPRTAITDTQYF. The CDR3 DNA follows: TGTGCCAGCAGCCCTCGGACAGCTATCACAGATACGCAGTATTTT. Variable domain in full (rest from reference TRBV7-6 and TRBJ2-3): GAGVSQSPRYKVTKRGQDVALRCDPISGHVSLYWYRQALGQGPEFLTYFNYEAQQDKSGLPNDRFSAERPEGSISTLTIQRTEQRDSAMYRCASSPRTAITDTQYFGPGTRLTVL.

The chain recombines TRBV4-2 with TRBJ2-3; 14 positions match TRBD2. Germline trimming cut 0 bases from V and 3 bases from J; bases unmatched to any gene: 8. This CDR3 has 19 amino acids. Germline CDR1 reads LGHNA; CDR2 reads YNFKEQ. The chain's CDR3 is CASSQDLKRTSGGTDTQYF. CDR3 DNA: TGTGCCAGCAGCCAAGATCTTAAGAGGACTAGCGGGGGGACAGATACGCAGTATTTT.

The rearrangement joins TRBV7-2 to TRBJ2-7; D may be TRBD2 (5 bases). Germline-derived CDR1 and CDR2 are SGHTA and FQGNSA. V gave up 5 bases and J gave up 5 bases, with 7 bases separating them. The CDR3 spans 11 residues. CDR3 amino acids: CASSPADEQYF. DNA of the CDR3: TGTGCCAGCAGCCCAGCGGACGAGCAGTACTTC. The full variable domain, rest sourced from reference TRBV7-2 and TRBJ2-7, is GAGVSQSPSNKVTEKGKDVELRCDPISGHTALYWYRQSLGQGLEFLIYFQGNSAPDKSGLPSDRFSAERTGGSVSTLTIQRTQQEDSAVYLCASSPADEQYFGPGTRLTVT.

This clonotype was found many times. The CDR3 bases are TGTGCCAGCAGCCCCCGTTGGGAAGAGACCCAGTACTTC. Protein product: CASSPRWEETQYF. The V and J genes are TRBV3-1 and TRBJ2-5; D remains unclear. This CDR3 spans 13 amino acids. V lost 4 bases and J lost 3, with 9 bases in between. CDR1 and CDR2 from the germline V gene are LGHDT and YNNKEL (reference sequence).

DNA of the CDR3: TGTGCCAGCAGTCTACAGGGGATTGGCTACACCTTC. This translates into CASSLQGIGYTF. The chain uses TRBV6-2 or TRBV6-3 and TRBJ1-2; 7 bases match TRBD1. The ends lost 5 bases at V and 7 bases at J; junction bases unmatched: 4. CDR1 is MNHEY, CDR2 SVGEGT, per germline. The CDR3 has 12 amino acids.

The chain combines TRBV4-3 with TRBJ2-2; a possible D gene is TRBD1 (5 bases). Trimming took off 2 bases at V and 9 bases at J, with 13 bases between the two ends. The CDR3 length is 14 residues. In germline, CDR1 is LGHNA, CDR2 YSLEER. CDR3 in amino acids: CASSQSPGSWELFF. Here the CDR3 DNA reads TGCGCCAGCAGCCAAAGTCCAGGGTCGTGGGAGCTGTTTTTT.

This clonotype was counted many times. The genes are TRBV11-1 and TRBJ2-6; D ambiguous. This CDR3 region has 18 residues. The germline gives CDR1 SGHAT, CDR2 FQDESV (reference sequence). V was pared by 5 bases and J by 2 bases, with 19 bases between. The CDR3: CASSQNPFVVAGANVLTF. CDR3 in DNA: TGTGCCAGCAGCCAAAACCCCTTTGTCGTTGCTGGGGCCAACGTCCTGACTTTC.

This clonotype was found many times. The CDR3 nucleotides read TGTGCCAGCAGCCCTCCTTACCCCACAGATACGCAGTATTTT. Protein: CASSPPYPTDTQYF. V and J are TRBV11-2 and TRBJ2-3; no reliable D call. Deletions cut 5 bases from V and 2 bases from J, with 11 bases between. CDR1 and CDR2 from the germline V gene are SGHAT and FQNNGV. The CDR3 covers 14 residues.

This clonotype was counted only a few times. This chain connects TRBV18 to TRBJ2-7; 7 bases map to TRBD1. This CDR3 has 16 amino acids. V shed 6 bases, J shed 5 bases, and the junction held 16 bases outside the gene matches. The germline V gene has CDR1 KGHSH and CDR2 LQKENI. The CDR3 reads CASSPDWDSVGHEQYF. CDR3 sequence (DNA): TGTGCCAGCTCCCCAGACTGGGACAGCGTAGGCCACGAGCAGTACTTC.

The chain employs TRBV4-3 and TRBJ1-1; 8 nucleotides align to TRBD1. CDR3 length equals 17 residues. V was clipped by 3 bases and J by 1 base; unmatched bases: 10. CDR1 LGHNA and CDR2 YSLEER come from the germline V gene. DNA of the CDR3: TGCGCCAGCAGCCATCCGACAGGGGACCCTACGAACACTGAAGCTTTCTTT. Translating it yields CASSHPTGDPTNTEAFF.

This clonotype has only a few counts. This sequence joins TRBV28 and TRBJ2-6; TRBD2 agrees at 9 bases. The V gene end was trimmed by 6 bases and the J gene end by 4 bases; junction bases not matched to a gene: 16. The CDR3 contains 19 residues. Germline CDR1 MDHEN, CDR2 SYDVKM. In DNA, the CDR3 is TGTGCCAGCAGACAGTCCCGCGGGAGGGGGTTTTGGGGGGCCAACGTCCTGACTTTC. Protein sequence: CASRQSRGRGFWGANVLTF.

The V call is TRBV30, the J call TRBJ2-1; D unclear. The V end lost 3 bases, the J end lost 7 bases, and 13 bases lay between the germline ends. The CDR3 loop spans 13 amino acids. Germline V CDR1 and CDR2: GTSNPN, SVGIG (reference sequence). The CDR3 region has the DNA TGTGCCTGGAGACGCCCTTTGCTGAATGAGCAGTTCTTC. It translates to CAWRRPLLNEQFF.

The genes are TRBV5-4 and TRBJ1-2, with D uncertain. Germline CDR1 SGHNT, CDR2 YYREEE (reference sequence). This CDR3 is built from 15 residues. Trimming took 0 bases from V and 5 from J, leaving 14 bases between them. CDR3 nucleotides: TGTGCCAGCAGCTTGGGGATGGGGAGTAATTATGGCTACACCTTC. It is translated as CASSLGMGSNYGYTF. The variable domain in full, completed from reference TRBV5-4 and TRBJ1-2, reads ETGVTQSPTHLIKTRGQQVTLRCSSQSGHNTVSWYQQALGQGPQFIFQYYREEENGRGNFPPRFSGLQFPNYSSELNVNALELDDSALYLCASSLGMGSNYGYTFGSGTRLTVV.

The chain is built from TRBV11-2 and TRBJ2-1, with TRBD1 as a possible D gene (7 bases). The CDR3 length is 16 residues. Germline-derived CDR1 and CDR2 are SGHAT and FQNNGV. V lost 7 bases to trimming and J lost 5 bases, with 21 bases between them. The CDR3 DNA reads TGTGCCAGCACCCCCCGGAGGGGGCTCCGTGACAATGAGCAGTTCTTC. It codes for CASTPRRGLRDNEQFF.